This T cell receptor beta chain originates from a study of T cell responses to AZD1222 COVID-19 vaccine. This clone was seen only once. Profiling relied on immunoSEQ multiplex PCR, and the TCRdb table lists in-frame clones only, not all of them. The data hold 100,000 to 150,000 clones, with 88% observed a single time. This specimen was peripheral blood, taken on day 0 of AZD1222 vaccination. This TCR derives from an adult in good health.

CDR3 amino acids: CASSVQSNPNTEAFF. CDR3 in DNA: TGTGCCAGCAGCGTACAAAGCAACCCGAACACTGAAGCTTTCTTT. The V gene is TRBV6-2 or TRBV6-3, the J gene TRBJ1-1; D ambiguous. V lost 6 bases to trimming and J lost 1 base, with 15 bases between them. The CDR3 has 15 amino acids. The V gene's germline CDR1 is MNHEY and CDR2 SVGEGT.